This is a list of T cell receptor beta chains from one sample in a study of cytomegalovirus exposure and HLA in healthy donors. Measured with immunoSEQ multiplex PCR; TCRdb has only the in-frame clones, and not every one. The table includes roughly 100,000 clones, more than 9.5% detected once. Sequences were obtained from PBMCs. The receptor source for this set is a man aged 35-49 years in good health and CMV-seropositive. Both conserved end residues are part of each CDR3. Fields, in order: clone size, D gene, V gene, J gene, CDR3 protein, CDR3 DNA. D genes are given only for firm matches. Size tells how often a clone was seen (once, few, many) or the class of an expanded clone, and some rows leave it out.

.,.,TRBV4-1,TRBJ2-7,CASSPSGGGTYEQYF,TGCGCCAGCAGCCCTTCAGGAGGAGGGACCTACGAGCAGTACTTC
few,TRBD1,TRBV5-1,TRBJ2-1,CASSLVARGNSYNEQFF,TGCGCCAGCAGCTTGGTCGCCAGGGGGAACTCCTACAATGAGCAGTTCTTC
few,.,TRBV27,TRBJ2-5,CASRMSGQETQYF,TGTGCCAGCAGGATGAGTGGCCAAGAGACCCAGTACTTC
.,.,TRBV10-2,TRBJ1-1,CASNQIQNTEAFF,TGCGCCAGCAACCAGATACAGAACACTGAAGCTTTCTTT
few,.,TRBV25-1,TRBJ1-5,CASGGDYSNQPQHF,TGTGCCAGCGGAGGAGATTATAGCAATCAGCCCCAGCATTTT
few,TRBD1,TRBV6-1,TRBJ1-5,CASSATGVSNQPQHF,TGTGCCAGCAGCGCTACAGGGGTAAGCAATCAGCCCCAGCATTTT
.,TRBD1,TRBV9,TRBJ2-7,CASSPQGTGFGEQYF,TGTGCCAGCAGCCCCCAGGGGACAGGGTTTGGGGAGCAGTACTTC
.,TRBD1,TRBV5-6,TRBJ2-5,CASSSVQGGETQYF,TGTGCCAGCAGCTCTGTACAGGGGGGAGAGACCCAGTACTTC
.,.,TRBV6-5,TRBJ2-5,CASSRQETQYF,TGTGCCAGCAGCCGGCAAGAGACCCAGTACTTC
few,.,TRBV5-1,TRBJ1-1,CASSLAQFEAFF,TGCGCCAGCAGCTTGGCTCAGTTTGAAGCTTTCTTT
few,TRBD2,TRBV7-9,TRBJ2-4,CASSLGRSSGNIQYF,TGTGCCAGCAGCTTAGGTCGCTCTAGCGGAAACATTCAGTACTTC
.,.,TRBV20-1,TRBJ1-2,CSAGATWGYTF,TGCAGTGCTGGGGCGACCTGGGGCTACACCTTC
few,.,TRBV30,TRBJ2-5,CAWSPDRYSYQETQYF,TGTGCCTGGAGTCCGGACAGATATTCTTACCAAGAGACCCAGTACTTC
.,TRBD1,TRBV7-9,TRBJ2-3,CASSLAVTGADTQYF,TGTGCCAGCAGCTTAGCGGTCACAGGGGCGGATACGCAGTATTTT
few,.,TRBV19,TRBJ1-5,CASRQHGGQDQPQHF,TGTGCCAGTAGACAGCACGGGGGGCAAGATCAGCCCCAGCATTTT
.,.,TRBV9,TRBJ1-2,CASSVTQSSGYTF,TGTGCCAGCAGCGTCACGCAGTCGTCTGGCTACACCTTC
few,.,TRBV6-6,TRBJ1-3,CASSPPSSGNTIYF,TGTGCCAGCAGTCCCCCGAGCTCTGGAAACACCATATATTTT